This T cell receptor (beta chain) was profiled in a study of beta chain features in type 1 diabetes. The germline V gene encodes CDR1 SQVTM and CDR2 ANQGSEA. The CDR3 has 10 amino acids. V lost 8 bases and J lost 2, with 5 bases in between. The whole isolated RNA underwent reverse transcription, so sequencing captured expressed TCRB transcripts. TCRdb's copy holds only in-frame clones and misses some; the assay was immunoSEQ multiplex PCR. There are about 240,000 clones in the sample; 27% occur only once, and around 4% lies in the top ten. This clone was detected only a few times. Sequenced sample: central memory CD4+ T cells from blood. This TCR came from a man aged 30 to 39 in good health. V usage is TRBV29-1 and J usage is TRBJ2-3; D remains unclear. The CDR3 loop is CSTLTDTQYF. CDR3 nucleotide sequence: TGCAGCACGCTCACAGATACGCAGTATTTT.